This TCR beta chain was sequenced during a study of T cell responses to AZD1222 COVID-19 vaccine. Clones were sequenced by immunoSEQ multiplex PCR, and TCRdb holds only the in-frame ones, with some missing. The table has 140,000 to 150,000 clones, approximately 94% seen once. The CDR3 is 13 residues long. Unmatched junction bases numbered 4, after V lost 5 bases and J lost 7 bases. This sample comprised peripheral blood, obtained on day 0 of AZD1222 vaccination. The chain is built from TRBV12-3 or TRBV12-4 and TRBJ1-2; 10 nucleotides line up with TRBD1. The clonotype originates from an adult in good health. The CDR3 DNA reads as TGTGCCAGCAGTGACAGGGGGCGAAGTGGCTACACCTTC. Its protein product is CASSDRGRSGYTF.